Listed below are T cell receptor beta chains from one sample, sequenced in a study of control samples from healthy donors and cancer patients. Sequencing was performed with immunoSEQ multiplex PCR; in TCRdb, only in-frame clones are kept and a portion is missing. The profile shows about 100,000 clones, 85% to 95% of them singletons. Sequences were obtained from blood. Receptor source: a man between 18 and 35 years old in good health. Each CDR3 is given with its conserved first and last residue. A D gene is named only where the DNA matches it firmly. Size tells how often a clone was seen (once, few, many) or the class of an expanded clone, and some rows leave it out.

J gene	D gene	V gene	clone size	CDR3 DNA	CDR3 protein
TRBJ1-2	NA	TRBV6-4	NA	TGTGCCAGCAGTGACTCTTTTCGGGCCGGGGGTGGTGGCTACACCTTC	CASSDSFRAGGGGYTF
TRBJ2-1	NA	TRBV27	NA	TGTGCCAGCAGTTTAAGAGGGAGTAGCAATGAGCAGTTCTTC	CASSLRGSSNEQFF
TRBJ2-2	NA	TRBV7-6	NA	TGTGCCAGCAGCTTATCAGCCACTAACACCGGGGAGCTGTTTTTT	CASSLSATNTGELFF
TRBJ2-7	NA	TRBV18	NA	TGTGCCAGCTCGCCCCAGCATGGAAACCCCTACGAGCAGTACTTC	CASSPQHGNPYEQYF
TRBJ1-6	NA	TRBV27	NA	TGTGCCAGCAGTCCCCTCCCCCCCGTGGGTTCACCCCTCCACTTT	CASSPLPPVGSPLHF
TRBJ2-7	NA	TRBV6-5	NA	TGTGCCAGCAGCGGACTTAGCTCCTACGAGCAGTACTTC	CASSGLSSYEQYF
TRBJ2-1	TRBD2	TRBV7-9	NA	TGTGCCAGCAGCTCACTAGCGGGAGTGCACAATGAGCAGTTCTTC	CASSSLAGVHNEQFF
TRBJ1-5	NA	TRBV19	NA	TGTGCCAGTAAGGCCCTTGACGTGGCCCCTTCTAGGAATCAGCCCCAGCATTTT	CASKALDVAPSRNQPQHF
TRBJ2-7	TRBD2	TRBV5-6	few	TGTGCCAGCAGCTTGGTCGGACTAGCCAACTACGAGCAGTACTTC	CASSLVGLANYEQYF
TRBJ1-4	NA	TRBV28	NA	TGTGCCAGCAGTGATAACAGGATTGAAAAACTGTTTTTT	CASSDNRIEKLFF
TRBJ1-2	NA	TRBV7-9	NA	TGTGCCAGCACGTTGGGGGGGGTTTACTATGGCTACACCTTC	CASTLGGVYYGYTF
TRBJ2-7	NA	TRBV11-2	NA	TGTGCCAGCAGTCTGGGAAGCGGAAACTCCTACGAGCAGTACTTC	CASSLGSGNSYEQYF
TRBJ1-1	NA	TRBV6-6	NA	TGTGCCAGCAGTTACCCAGGCCAGGGAAGGATTACTGAAGCTTTCTTT	CASSYPGQGRITEAFF
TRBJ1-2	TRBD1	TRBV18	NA	TGTGCCAGCTCACCACAGGGGGCTAGCAACTATGGCTACACCTTC	CASSPQGASNYGYTF
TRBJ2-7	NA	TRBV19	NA	TGTGCCAGTAGTATCCGGTGGGAGGACTACGAGCAGTACTTC	CASSIRWEDYEQYF
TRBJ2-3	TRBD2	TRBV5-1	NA	TGCGCCAGCAGCTGGGAAGCGGGGTGGATCACAGATACGCAGTATTTT	CASSWEAGWITDTQYF
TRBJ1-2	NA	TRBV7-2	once	TGTGCCAGCAGCTTAGATTGGTCGTCGGGCGGCTACACCTTC	CASSLDWSSGGYTF
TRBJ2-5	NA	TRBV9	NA	TGTGCCAGCAGCCCCTCCGGTGGGAGAGAGACCCAGTACTTC	CASSPSGGRETQYF
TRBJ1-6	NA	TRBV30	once	TGTGCCTGGAGTTTAGGGGTTAGCTCCTATAATTCACCCCTCCACTTT	CAWSLGVSSYNSPLHF
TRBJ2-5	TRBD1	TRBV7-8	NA	TGTGCCAGCAGGTCCATACAGGGGTCACAAGAGACCCAGTACTTC	CASRSIQGSQETQYF
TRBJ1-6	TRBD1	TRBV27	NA	TGTGCCAGCAGTAGCATTACCGGGACAGGGGGCGCGTCCCTCCACTTT	CASSSITGTGGASLHF
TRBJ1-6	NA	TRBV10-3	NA	TGTGCCACCTGGGACGGAAATAATTCACCCCTCCACTTT	CATWDGNNSPLHF
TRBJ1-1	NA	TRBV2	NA	TGTGCCAGCAGTGAAGCGCAGGAGGGGTACACTGAAGCTTTCTTT	CASSEAQEGYTEAFF
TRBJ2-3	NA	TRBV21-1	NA	TGTGCCAGCAGTTTGGGACAGTACTACACAGATACGCAGTATTTT	CASSLGQYYTDTQYF
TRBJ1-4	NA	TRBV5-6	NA	TGTGCCAGCAGCTCCCAGGCAGAAAAACTGTTTTTT	CASSSQAEKLFF
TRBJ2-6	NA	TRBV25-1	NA	TGTGCCAGCAGTGCGCCGACAGGCCTTAATCCTGGGGCCAACGTCCTGACTTTC	CASSAPTGLNPGANVLTF
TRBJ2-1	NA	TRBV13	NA	TGTGCCAGCAGCCAGGGGAATGAGCAGTTCTTC	CASSQGNEQFF
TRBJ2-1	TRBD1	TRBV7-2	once	TGTGCCAGCAACTGGGACAGGAGCTCCTACAATGAGCAGTTCTTC	CASNWDRSSYNEQFF
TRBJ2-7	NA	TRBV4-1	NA	TGCGCCAGCAGCCAAAACGTTCCGAGGGAGCAGTACTTC	CASSQNVPREQYF
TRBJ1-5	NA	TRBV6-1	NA	TGTGCCAGCAGGGCCGGGGCCCACAATCAGCCCCAGCATTTT	CASRAGAHNQPQHF
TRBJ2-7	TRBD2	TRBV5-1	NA	TGCGCCAGCCGGGGACTAGCGGGAGACTACGAGCAGTACTTC	CASRGLAGDYEQYF
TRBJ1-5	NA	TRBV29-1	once	TGCAGCGTTGGGGGGGACTATAGCAATCAGCCCCAGCATTTT	CSVGGDYSNQPQHF
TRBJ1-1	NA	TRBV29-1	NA	TGCAGCGTTGATGGACGACAGATGAACACTGAAGCTTTCTTT	CSVDGRQMNTEAFF
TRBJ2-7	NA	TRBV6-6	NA	TGTGCCAGCAGTCCCGAAAGAATAGCAGGCTACGAGCAGTACTTC	CASSPERIAGYEQYF
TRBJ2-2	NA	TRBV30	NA	TGTGCCTGGAGTCTGGGCGGGTCCTACACCGGGGAGCTGTTTTTT	CAWSLGGSYTGELFF
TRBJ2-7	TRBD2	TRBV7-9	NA	TGTGCCAGCGCGTCCGACGGGGCTAGCGGGAGGTTGAACGAGCAGTACTTC	CASASDGASGRLNEQYF
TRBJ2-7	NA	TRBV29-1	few	TGCAGCGTTTCAGACGGCGAATCCTACGAGCAGTACTTC	CSVSDGESYEQYF
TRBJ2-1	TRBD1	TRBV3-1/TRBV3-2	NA	TGTGCCAGCAGCCCCTCGGGGGAGGGACAGGGACGCTACAATGAGCAGTTCTTC	CASSPSGEGQGRYNEQFF
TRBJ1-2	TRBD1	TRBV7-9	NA	TGTGCCAGCAGCTTAGGACAGGGGGCTGGGTATGGCTACACCTTC	CASSLGQGAGYGYTF
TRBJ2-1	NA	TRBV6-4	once	TGTGCCAGCAGTGGGTTTGGGCCGTCGGGGTATGAGCAGTTCTTC	CASSGFGPSGYEQFF